These 22 T cell receptor beta chains came from one sample sequenced in a study of T cell repertoires in cytomegalovirus infection. Via MiXCR, TCRdb re-called the reads, giving one row per CDR3 protein. In the table there are approximately 490,000 distinct CDR3 sequences, around 10% of which are singletons. The source material was PBMCs. The receptors originated from a human donor in good health (CMV status not recorded). Some clones in this sample may be carry-over from other donors' samples.

The sample holds a few counts of this clonotype. V and J are TRBV14 and TRBJ2-1, with 11 bases fitting TRBD2. Per the germline V gene, CDR1 is SGHDN and CDR2 is FVKESK. The CDR3 contains 18 residues. The junction had 7 bases not matched to a gene; V was cut back by 0 bases and J by 3 bases. This CDR3 is CASSQDWLAGGGYNEQFF. The CDR3 DNA follows: TGTGCCAGCAGCCAAGACTGGCTAGCGGGAGGAGGCTACAATGAGCAGTTCTTC.

This clonotype was seen repeatedly, ten times or more. This rearrangement joins TRBV6-1 to TRBJ2-1; tentatively, D is TRBD2 (6 bases). This CDR3 comprises 14 residues. Looked up from germline, CDR1 is MNHNS and CDR2 is SASEGT. V lost 3 bases and J lost 6, with 12 bases in between. CDR3 sequence: CASSERGIVNEQFF. The CDR3 DNA reads as TGTGCCAGCAGTGAGCGGGGAATAGTCAATGAGCAGTTCTTC.

This clonotype showed up many times. The rearrangement joins TRBV28 to TRBJ2-7; 8 bases fit TRBD1. The V gene's germline CDR1 is MDHEN and CDR2 SYDVKM. Losses at the gene ends were 0 bases for V and 5 bases for J; bases not matched to a gene: 6. The CDR3 consists of 15 residues. Written as DNA, the CDR3 is TGTGCCAGCAGTTTATGGGCAGGGGGCGTTGACGAGCAGTACTTC. Translation gives CASSLWAGGVDEQYF.

This clonotype appeared many times. The chain links TRBV12-3 or TRBV12-4 to TRBJ2-5, with 7 bases aligning to TRBD2. The V and J ends lost 8 bases and 3 bases, in that order; junction bases with no gene match: 6. This CDR3 has 13 residues. Here the CDR3 DNA reads TGTGCCAGCTCAAGGCTAGCGGAAGAGACCCAGTACTTC. The encoded protein is CASSRLAEETQYF.

This clonotype was picked up many times. The genes are TRBV7-6 and TRBJ2-7, with 9 bases that match TRBD1. The germline V gene has CDR1 SGHVS and CDR2 FNYEAQ. The CDR3 spans 15 residues. The V gene end was trimmed by 5 bases and the J gene end by 2 bases; junction bases not matched to a gene: 7. The CDR3 region is CASSLDRGLTYEQYF. DNA for the CDR3: TGTGCCAGCAGCCTGGACAGGGGCCTTACCTACGAGCAGTACTTC.

This clonotype was recorded a few times. This chain uses TRBV19 with TRBJ1-4; tentative D call: TRBD1 (6 bases). Germline CDR1 reads LNHDA; CDR2 reads SQIVND (reference sequence). V shed 3 bases and J shed 6 bases, with 11 bases lying between them. This CDR3 spans 14 amino acids. The CDR3 sequence is CASSIDYRDEKLFF. The CDR3 nucleotides read TGTGCCAGTAGTATCGATTACAGGGATGAAAAACTGTTTTTT.

V gene TRBV20-1 combines with J gene TRBJ2-7; D might be TRBD2 (5 bases). CDR1 is DFQATT and CDR2 is SNEGSKA in the germline V gene (reference sequence). The CDR3 is 13 residues long. Trimming took off 4 bases at V and 3 bases at J, with 13 bases between the two ends. DNA for the CDR3: TGCAGTGCTACTTGGGAGTGGGGCTACGAGCAGTACTTC. It specifies CSATWEWGYEQYF.

J is TRBJ1-2 and V is TRBV29-1; 7 bases match TRBD1. CDR3 length equals 11 residues. Per the germline V gene, CDR1 is SQVTM and CDR2 is ANQGSEA. The junction had 4 bases not matched to a gene; V was cut back by 7 bases and J by 5 bases. CDR3 nucleotide sequence: TGCAGCGCAGGGGGGGATTATGGCTACACCTTC. Amino acid sequence: CSAGGDYGYTF.

The gene calls are TRBV5-6 and TRBJ2-1; TRBD1 is a possible D gene (6 bases). Trimming took off 4 bases at V and 5 bases at J, with 13 bases between the two ends. Per the germline V gene, CDR1 is SGHDT and CDR2 is YYEEEE. The CDR3 extends over 14 amino acids. DNA for the CDR3: TGTGCCAGCAGCGTCGGGACAACTCACAATGAGCAGTTCTTC. As protein: CASSVGTTHNEQFF.

This clonotype was detected ten times or more. The gene calls are TRBV4-2 and TRBJ2-7; D is uncertain. This CDR3 comprises 15 residues. Trimming took off 1 base at V and 5 bases at J, with 15 bases between the two ends. CDR1 is LGHNA and CDR2 is YNFKEQ in the germline V gene. CDR3 nucleotides: TGTGCCAGCAGCCAAGCTCCAGATCGAAGGGACGAGCAGTACTTC. Its translation is CASSQAPDRRDEQYF.

At least ten counts were recorded for this clonotype. The rearrangement joins TRBV29-1 to TRBJ2-5; D may be TRBD1 (6 bases). CDR1 and CDR2 (germline): SQVTM, ANQGSEA. The CDR3 runs 12 residues. Trimming removed 7 bases at V and 4 bases at J, with 13 bases between. The DNA of the CDR3 is TGCAGCGCAGACAGGTCTCGAGAGACCCAGTACTTC. It codes for CSADRSRETQYF.

This clonotype was seen a few times. The chain recombines TRBV5-1 with TRBJ2-6; TRBD2 is a possible D gene (5 bases). Looked up from germline, CDR1 is SGHRS and CDR2 is YFSETQ. This CDR3 has 16 residues. V lost 3 bases to trimming and J lost 1 base, with 11 bases between them. The CDR3 loop is CASSSISGSGANVLTF. The DNA for the CDR3 is TGCGCCAGCAGCTCGATTTCGGGGTCTGGGGCCAACGTCCTGACTTTC.

The rearrangement links TRBV5-4 to TRBJ2-7; 8 bases are a match to TRBD2. V shed 0 bases and J 2 bases; nucleotides not matched to a gene: 1. The CDR3 length is 14 residues. Germline CDR1 and CDR2: SGHNT and YYREEE (reference sequence). The CDR3 loop is CASSLVSGAYEQYF. Here the CDR3 DNA reads TGTGCCAGCAGCTTGGTTAGCGGGGCCTACGAGCAGTACTTC.

This clonotype was seen only a few times. The chain has TRBV29-1 and TRBJ2-5; tentatively, D is TRBD2 (6 bases). The CDR3 has 14 residues. The germline V and J ends were trimmed by 3 bases and 4 bases, with 15 bases remaining between them. Germline CDR1 is SQVTM and CDR2 is ANQGSEA. The DNA for the CDR3 is TGCAGCGTTGACCCCCGGGGGAGCGCAGAGACCCAGTACTTC. Protein: CSVDPRGSAETQYF. Full variable domain (rest looked up from reference TRBV29-1 and TRBJ2-5): SAVISQKPSRDICQRGTSLTIQCQVDSQVTMMFWYRQQPGQSLTLIATANQGSEATYESGFVIDKFPISRPNLTFSTLTVSNMSPEDSSIYLCSVDPRGSAETQYFGPGTRLLVL.

The chain recombines TRBV6-5 with TRBJ1-1; 10 bases agree with TRBD1. This CDR3 is 16 amino acids long. Germline CDR1 reads MNHEY; CDR2 reads SVGAGI. Trimming at V came to 6 bases and at J to 10 bases, leaving 17 bases not matched to a gene. CDR3 amino acids: CASRSTGGGLGLIAFF. CDR3 nucleotide sequence: TGTGCCAGCAGATCGACAGGGGGCGGGTTGGGGCTGATAGCTTTCTTT.

This clonotype turned up a few times. The chain is built from TRBV6-2 or TRBV6-3 and TRBJ1-6; 11 nucleotides agree with TRBD1. Germline CDR1 MNHEY, CDR2 SVGEGT. V was clipped by 5 bases and J by 10 bases; unmatched bases: 7. CDR3 length: 15 amino acids. The CDR3 sequence is CASSAGTGGRSPLHF. CDR3 sequence (DNA): TGTGCCAGCAGTGCCGGGACAGGGGGACGGTCACCCCTCCACTTT.

In this sample, this clonotype turned up many times. The V gene is TRBV27, the J gene TRBJ2-3; tentatively, D is TRBD2 (5 bases). Germline loops: CDR1 MNHEY, CDR2 SMNVEV (reference sequence). Trimming removed 8 bases at V and 2 bases at J, with 20 bases between. This CDR3 is 16 amino acids long. The CDR3 sequence is CASSSPSGTYTDTQYF. The CDR3 bases are TGTGCCAGCTCAAGTCCGAGCGGAACATACACAGATACGCAGTATTTT.

This clonotype has only a few counts. The V call is TRBV5-5, the J call TRBJ1-1; no reliable D call. The CDR3 loop spans 12 amino acids. Between the trimmed V and J ends, which lost 4 bases and 7 bases, there was a span of 11 bases. The germline gives CDR1 SGHKS, CDR2 YYEKEE (reference sequence). The CDR3 sequence is CASSNTYSEAFF. The DNA of the CDR3 is TGTGCCAGCAGCAACACCTACAGTGAAGCTTTCTTT.

At least ten counts were recorded for this clonotype. The V gene is TRBV11-1, the J gene TRBJ1-6; D is unclear. The CDR3 has 14 amino acids. Germline CDR1 is SGHAT and CDR2 is FQDESV (reference sequence). The V gene lost 0 bases and the J gene lost 9 bases, with 9 bases spanning the gap. The CDR3 is CASSLALTSSPLHF. The CDR3 DNA follows: TGTGCCAGCAGCTTAGCCCTTACGTCTTCACCCCTCCACTTT.

This clonotype occurred many times. V gene TRBV7-8 combines with J gene TRBJ1-1, with TRBD1 matching over 7 bases. Trimming at V came to 1 base and at J to 3 bases, leaving 8 bases not matched to a gene. This CDR3 contains 16 residues. Germline CDR1 is SGHVS and CDR2 is FQNEAQ. The CDR3 is CASSLGTAGTDTEAFF. CDR3 DNA: TGTGCCAGCAGCTTAGGGACCGCCGGGACAGACACTGAAGCTTTCTTT.

This clonotype came up a few times. This rearrangement joins TRBV18 to TRBJ2-7; the match to TRBD1 covers 9 bases. The V gene's germline CDR1 is KGHSH and CDR2 LQKENI. The V segment lost 3 bases and the J segment 2 bases; nucleotides outside the gene matches: 8. The CDR3 loop spans 16 amino acids. CDR3 protein: CASSPGDRVGAYEQYF. CDR3 nucleotides: TGTGCCAGCTCACCTGGGGACAGGGTGGGCGCCTACGAGCAGTACTTC.

The chain uses TRBV5-6 and TRBJ2-5; 16 nucleotides match TRBD2. This CDR3 comprises 19 residues. Trimming removed 0 bases from V and 4 bases from J; junction bases left unmatched: 9. Germline V gives CDR1 SGHDT, CDR2 YYEEEE. The CDR3 protein is CASSLDLGLAGGFGETQYF. As DNA, the CDR3 is TGTGCCAGCAGCTTGGATCTGGGACTAGCGGGGGGGTTTGGAGAGACCCAGTACTTC.